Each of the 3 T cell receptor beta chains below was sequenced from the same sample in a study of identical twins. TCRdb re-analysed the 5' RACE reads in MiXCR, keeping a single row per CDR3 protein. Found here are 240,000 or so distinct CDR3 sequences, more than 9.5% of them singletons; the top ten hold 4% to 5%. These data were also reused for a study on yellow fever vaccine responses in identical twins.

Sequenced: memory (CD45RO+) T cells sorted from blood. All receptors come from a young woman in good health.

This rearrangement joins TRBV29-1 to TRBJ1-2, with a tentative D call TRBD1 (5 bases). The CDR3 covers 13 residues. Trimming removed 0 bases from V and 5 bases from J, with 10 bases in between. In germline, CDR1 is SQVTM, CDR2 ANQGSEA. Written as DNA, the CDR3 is TGCAGCGTTGAAGAGGGGCAGAGGTATGGCTACACCTTC. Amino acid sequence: CSVEEGQRYGYTF.

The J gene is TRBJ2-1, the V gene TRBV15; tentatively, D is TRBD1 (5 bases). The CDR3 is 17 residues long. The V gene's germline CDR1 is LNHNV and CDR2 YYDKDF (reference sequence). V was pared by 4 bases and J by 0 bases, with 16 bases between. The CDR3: CATSTGSFQGSYNEQFF. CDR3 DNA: TGTGCCACCAGCACCGGTTCTTTCCAGGGCTCCTACAATGAGCAGTTCTTC.

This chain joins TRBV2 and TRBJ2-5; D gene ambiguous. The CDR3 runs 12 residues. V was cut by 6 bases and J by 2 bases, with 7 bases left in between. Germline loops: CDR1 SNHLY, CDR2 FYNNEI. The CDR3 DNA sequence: TGTGCCAGCAGAGAACAACAAGAGACCCAGTACTTC. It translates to CASREQQETQYF.